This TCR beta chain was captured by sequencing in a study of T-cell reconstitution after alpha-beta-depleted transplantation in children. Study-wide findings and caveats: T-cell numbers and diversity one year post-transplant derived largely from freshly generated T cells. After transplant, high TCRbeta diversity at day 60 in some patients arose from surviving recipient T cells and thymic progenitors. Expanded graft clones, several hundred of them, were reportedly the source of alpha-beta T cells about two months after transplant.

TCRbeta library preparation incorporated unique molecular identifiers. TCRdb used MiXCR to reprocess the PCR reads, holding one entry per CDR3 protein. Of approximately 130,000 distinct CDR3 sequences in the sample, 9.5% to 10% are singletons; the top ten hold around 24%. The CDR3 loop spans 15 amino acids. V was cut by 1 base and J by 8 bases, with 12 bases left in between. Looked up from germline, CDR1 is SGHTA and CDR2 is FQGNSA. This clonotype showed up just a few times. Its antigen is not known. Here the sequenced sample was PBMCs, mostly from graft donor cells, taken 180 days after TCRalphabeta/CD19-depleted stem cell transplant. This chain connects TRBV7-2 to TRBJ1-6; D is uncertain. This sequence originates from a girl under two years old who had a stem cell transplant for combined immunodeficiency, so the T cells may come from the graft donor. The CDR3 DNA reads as TGTGCCAGCAGCTTAGGGCTCAGGCCGGATTCACCCCTCCACTTT. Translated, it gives CASSLGLRPDSPLHF.